Detailed here is one T cell receptor beta chain. At one end the junction does not follow the germline gene, possibly because of a read error. This entry belongs to a study of blood T cell repertoires in COVID-19. Study information: Acute and convalescent COVID-19 samples came from the United States, Italy and Spain. Sources were T cells, B-cell-depleted T cells, or PBMCs; the material itself was cDNA or gDNA.

The CDR3 spans 14 residues. Germline CDR1 is WSHSY and CDR2 is SAAADI. Original processing notes: Amplification from reference gene primers served as the basis for estimated nucleated cell counts. TCRdb's table, derived via immunoSEQ multiplex PCR, lists solely in-frame clones and lacks some. For V, J and clone size, that table is used; D and trimming come from the DNA. The table records around 270,000 clones, approximately 90% of them present only once. Sequencing was done on a sample of peripheral blood. The V call is TRBV10-2, the J call TRBJ1-1, with 7 bases matching TRBD1. This clonotype originated in a man aged 40-55 years with acute or convalescent COVID-19. The CDR3 DNA reads TGCGCCAGCACCATCGGACAGGCTGGGAAGTTAGTCACCTTT. Residues: CASTIGQAGKLVTF.